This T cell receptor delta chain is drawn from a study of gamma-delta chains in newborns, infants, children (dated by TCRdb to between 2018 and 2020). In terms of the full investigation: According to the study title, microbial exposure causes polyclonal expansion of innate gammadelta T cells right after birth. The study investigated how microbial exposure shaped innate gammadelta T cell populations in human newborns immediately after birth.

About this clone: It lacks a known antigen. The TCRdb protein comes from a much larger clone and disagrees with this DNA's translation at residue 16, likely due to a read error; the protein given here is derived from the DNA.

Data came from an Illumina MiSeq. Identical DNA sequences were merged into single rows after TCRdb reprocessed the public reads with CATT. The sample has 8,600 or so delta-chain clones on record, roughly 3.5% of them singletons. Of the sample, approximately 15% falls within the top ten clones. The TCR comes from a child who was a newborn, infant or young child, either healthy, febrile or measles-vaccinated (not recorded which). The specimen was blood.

For the CDR3, the sequence is CACDTGGYSSWDTRQVFF. The bases are TGTGCCTGTGACACTGGGGGATACAGCTCCTGGGACACCCGACAGGTGTTTTTC. The rearranged segments are TRDV2 and TRDJ3, with 10 bases matching TRDD3. The CDR3 measures 18 amino acids from cysteine to phenylalanine. The read is trimmed to its CDR3 DNA, 54 bases read in frame from base 1. The germline V gene supplies CDR1 GEAIGNYY and CDR2 EKD.